The text below deals with one T cell receptor (beta chain). Its antigen is unidentified. Participants comprised healthy donors of bone marrow. This sample stems from a study of cytomegalovirus exposure and HLA in healthy donors. Primers included in the PCR were 60 Vbeta and 13 Jbeta primers. Produced via immunoSEQ multiplex PCR; TCRdb's table is partial and in-frame only. The top ten hold approximately 2% of the sample, which has 100,000 or so clones, 65% to 80% seen once. Study conclusions and caveats: Reports state that TCR beta sequences accurately predicted most subjects' HLA-A and HLA-B alleles. In a later analysis, most CMV-associated TCR beta chains appeared HLA-restricted.

From germline, CDR1 is LNHDA and CDR2 SQIVND (reference sequence). V lost 3 bases to trimming and J lost 0 bases, with 12 bases between them. CDR3 size: 16 residues. This sequence originates from a woman between 35 and 50 years old in good health and CMV-seronegative. The sample consisted of PBMCs. The chain recombines TRBV19 with TRBJ1-3; D possibly corresponds to TRBD1 (5 bases). As DNA, the CDR3 is TGTGCCAGTAGTATCTGGGGCCCGGGCTCTGGAAACACCATATATTTT. Protein product: CASSIWGPGSGNTIYF.